This T cell receptor beta chain appears in the sequencing data of a study of OX40 agonist ivuxolimab in advanced cancers. TCRdb's table, derived via immunoSEQ multiplex PCR, lists solely in-frame clones and lacks some. Of about 60,000 clones listed, around nine tenths are singletons. With 1 base clipped from V and 4 bases from J, the junction kept 2 bases outside the gene matches. The CDR3 loop spans 14 amino acids. The germline V gene encodes CDR1 MGHRA and CDR2 YSYEKL. The chain couples TRBV4-1 to TRBJ1-2, with 8 bases matching TRBD1. The clonotype comes from an adult with an advanced solid tumor such as melanoma, head and neck, liver or kidney cancer. Material: CD4+ or CD8+ T cells sorted from blood, obtained in a trial of the OX40 agonist ivuxolimab. CDR3 amino acids: CASSQGTGTYGYTF. DNA of the CDR3: TGCGCCAGCAGCCAAGGGACAGGGACCTATGGCTACACCTTC.